Listed below are T cell receptor beta chains from one sample, sequenced in a study of siplizumab effects on memory and regulatory T cells. The table came from immunoSEQ multiplex PCR; TCRdb's copy has only in-frame clones and leaves some out. The repertoire holds fewer than 85,000 clones, with approximately 86% as singletons. The sequencing input was Tregs sorted from blood. These receptors came from a human donor in good health. CDR3s include the opening cysteine and the closing phenylalanine or tryptophan. The D gene is left open where the match is weak. The size field is filled for only some rows; it gives once, few, many or a size class.

V: TRBV2; size: NA; J: TRBJ2-2; D: NA; CDR3: CASSAYRPNTGELFF; DNA: TGTGCCAGCAGTGCGTACAGACCGAACACCGGGGAGCTGTTTTTT
V: TRBV28; size: NA; J: TRBJ1-5; D: NA; CDR3: CASSLHQPQHF; DNA: TGTGCCAGCAGTCTTCATCAGCCCCAGCATTTT
V: TRBV25-1; size: NA; J: TRBJ2-3; D: NA; CDR3: CASENRRGTQYF; DNA: TGTGCCAGCGAAAATAGGCGAGGGACGCAGTATTTT
V: TRBV5-1; size: few; J: TRBJ1-3; D: TRBD1; CDR3: CASSSTGVTGNTIYF; DNA: TGCGCCAGCAGCTCAACAGGGGTCACTGGAAACACCATATATTTT
V: TRBV11-2; size: once; J: TRBJ2-7; D: NA; CDR3: CASRPDRHYEQYF; DNA: TGTGCCAGCAGACCAGACAGACACTACGAGCAGTACTTC
V: TRBV21-1; size: NA; J: TRBJ2-3; D: NA; CDR3: CASSKFGGSTDTQYF; DNA: TGTGCCAGCAGCAAATTCGGGGGTAGCACAGATACGCAGTATTTT
V: TRBV7-2; size: once; J: TRBJ1-3; D: NA; CDR3: CASSLFSGSGNTIYF; DNA: TGTGCCAGCAGCTTGTTTTCAGGGTCTGGAAACACCATATATTTT
V: TRBV5-4; size: NA; J: TRBJ2-2; D: NA; CDR3: CASSLTPNTGELFF; DNA: TGTGCCAGCAGCTTGACTCCGAACACCGGGGAGCTGTTTTTT
V: TRBV4-3; size: once; J: TRBJ2-3; D: TRBD1; CDR3: CASSPRDRGTDTQYF; DNA: TGCGCCAGCAGCCCCCGGGACAGGGGCACAGATACGCAGTATTTT
V: TRBV19; size: once; J: TRBJ1-2; D: NA; CDR3: CASRKLVERSYGYTF; DNA: TGTGCCAGTAGGAAGTTAGTCGAGCGAAGCTATGGCTACACCTTC
V: TRBV4-3; size: NA; J: TRBJ1-2; D: NA; CDR3: CASSLLLGTRSTNYGYTF; DNA: TGCGCCAGCAGCCTCCTCCTCGGGACTCGATCTACAAACTATGGCTACACCTTC
V: TRBV10-2; size: NA; J: TRBJ2-7; D: NA; CDR3: CASSDNAGAYYEQYF; DNA: TGCGCCAGCAGTGATAACGCTGGGGCATACTACGAGCAGTACTTC
V: TRBV18; size: NA; J: TRBJ1-1; D: NA; CDR3: CASLIRANTEAFF; DNA: TGTGCCAGCCTAATTCGGGCCAACACTGAAGCTTTCTTT
V: TRBV7-2; size: NA; J: TRBJ1-2; D: NA; CDR3: CASSLSRGPRGYTF; DNA: TGTGCCAGCAGCCTATCGAGGGGACCTCGTGGCTACACCTTC
V: TRBV4-1; size: NA; J: TRBJ2-1; D: NA; CDR3: CASSQEDLYNEQFF; DNA: TGCGCCAGCAGCCAAGAGGATCTTTACAATGAGCAGTTCTTC
V: TRBV7-9; size: NA; J: TRBJ1-4; D: TRBD1; CDR3: CASSSPDRADEKLFF; DNA: TGTGCCAGCAGCTCCCCGGACAGGGCGGATGAAAAACTGTTTTTT
V: TRBV11-3; size: NA; J: TRBJ1-1; D: NA; CDR3: CASSLRQGEAFF; DNA: TGTGCCAGCAGCTTACGGCAGGGAGAGGCTTTCTTT
V: TRBV7-2; size: NA; J: TRBJ2-6; D: NA; CDR3: CASRKPGANVLTF; DNA: TGTGCCAGCAGGAAGCCTGGGGCCAACGTCCTGACTTTC
V: TRBV13; size: NA; J: TRBJ2-3; D: TRBD2; CDR3: CASSLFSGAPTDTQYF; DNA: TGTGCCAGCAGTCTTTTCAGCGGGGCGCCCACAGATACGCAGTATTTT
V: TRBV7-2; size: once; J: TRBJ2-3; D: NA; CDR3: CASSTGTQRSTDTQYF; DNA: TGTGCCAGCAGCACCGGGACTCAAAGGAGCACAGATACGCAGTATTTT
V: TRBV6-5; size: few; J: TRBJ2-1; D: TRBD2; CDR3: CASSYGRRGAGDEQFF; DNA: TGTGCCAGCAGTTACGGGCGGCGGGGGGCCGGAGATGAGCAGTTCTTC
V: TRBV18; size: once; J: TRBJ2-1; D: NA; CDR3: CASSPPGINEQFF; DNA: TGTGCCAGCTCACCACCAGGTATCAATGAGCAGTTCTTC
V: TRBV11-2; size: medium-sized; J: TRBJ1-6; D: TRBD1; CDR3: CASSLGVQGNSPLHF; DNA: TGTGCCAGCAGCTTAGGTGTACAGGGGAATTCACCCCTCCACTTT
V: TRBV7-2; size: NA; J: TRBJ2-3; D: TRBD2; CDR3: CASSLLGLADRTDTQYF; DNA: TGTGCCAGCAGCCTCCTCGGACTAGCGGACCGCACAGATACGCAGTATTTT
V: TRBV5-1; size: NA; J: TRBJ1-1; D: TRBD1; CDR3: CATSPRGDTEAFF; DNA: TGCGCCACAAGCCCCAGGGGGGACACTGAAGCTTTCTTT
V: TRBV27; size: NA; J: TRBJ1-1; D: NA; CDR3: CASRQQGYTEAFF; DNA: TGTGCCAGCAGGCAGCAGGGGTACACTGAAGCTTTCTTT
V: TRBV7-3; size: few; J: TRBJ2-2; D: TRBD1; CDR3: CASSPRTGGKYTGELFF; DNA: TGTGCCAGCAGCCCAAGGACAGGGGGCAAATACACCGGGGAGCTGTTTTTT
V: TRBV6-5; size: NA; J: TRBJ1-2; D: TRBD1; CDR3: CASRLWTGDRYGYTF; DNA: TGTGCCAGCAGGCTATGGACAGGGGACCGCTATGGCTACACCTTC
V: TRBV5-1; size: NA; J: TRBJ1-2; D: TRBD1; CDR3: CASRTGPNYGYTF; DNA: TGCGCCAGTCGGACAGGGCCTAACTATGGCTACACCTTC
V: TRBV9; size: NA; J: TRBJ1-4; D: TRBD1; CDR3: CASSVGPTGDEKLFF; DNA: TGTGCCAGCAGCGTAGGCCCAACAGGGGATGAAAAACTGTTTTTT
V: TRBV15; size: NA; J: TRBJ2-3; D: TRBD1; CDR3: CATSKTGGATDTQYF; DNA: TGTGCCACCAGCAAGACAGGGGGCGCGACAGATACGCAGTATTTT
V: TRBV19; size: NA; J: TRBJ2-3; D: NA; CDR3: CACSTSTSTDTQYF; DNA: TGTGCCTGCTCGACTTCGACTAGCACAGATACGCAGTATTTT
V: TRBV5-1; size: NA; J: TRBJ1-5; D: TRBD1; CDR3: CASSVGTANQPQHF; DNA: TGCGCCAGCAGCGTAGGGACAGCCAATCAGCCCCAGCATTTT
V: TRBV10-3; size: NA; J: TRBJ1-2; D: NA; CDR3: CAIRGIGDGYTF; DNA: TGTGCCATCAGGGGGATAGGGGATGGCTACACCTTC
V: TRBV19; size: NA; J: TRBJ1-1; D: NA; CDR3: CASSSAGGRTEAFF; DNA: TGTGCCAGTAGTTCGGCGGGGGGGCGGACTGAAGCTTTCTTT
V: TRBV7-2; size: NA; J: TRBJ2-4; D: NA; CDR3: CASSLGLAKNIQYF; DNA: TGTGCCAGCAGCTTGGGCCTAGCCAAAAACATTCAGTACTTC
V: TRBV30; size: NA; J: TRBJ1-1; D: TRBD1; CDR3: CAWRGQGAVTEAFF; DNA: TGTGCCTGGAGGGGACAGGGGGCCGTCACTGAAGCTTTCTTT